This T cell receptor beta chain was captured by sequencing in a study of blood T cell repertoires in COVID-19. Study-wide background: Specimens from acute and convalescent COVID-19 originated in the United States, Italy and Spain. PBMCs, B-cell-depleted T cells, or T cells were the source of the cDNA or gDNA that made up the material.

This clone was seen a handful of times. The CDR3 covers 13 residues. Trimming stripped 11 bases from V and 8 bases from J, with 21 bases between. Germline V CDR1 and CDR2: MNHNY, SVGAGI (reference sequence). Per the study methods: Amplification with reference gene primers provided the estimates of nucleated cell counts. This table comes from immunoSEQ multiplex PCR, and its TCRdb copy is limited to in-frame clones, with some not included. D and trimming were read from the DNA, whereas the V and J calls and clone size are those reported in that table. This sample has some 270,000 clones; approximately 83% occur once, and the top ten carry roughly 9.6%.

The TCR sequence derives from a woman between 65 and 79 years old with acute or convalescent COVID-19. The chain recombines TRBV6-6 with TRBJ1-2; D might be TRBD1 (5 bases). The sequenced material came from peripheral blood. CDR3 in DNA: TGTGCCTGTGAACCTCCCGGGGGAGCAGGCTACACCTTC. Protein product: CACEPPGGAGYTF.